These 29 T cell receptor beta chains came from one sample sequenced in a study of somatic mutations in cytotoxic T cells in rheumatoid arthritis (dated by TCRdb to about 2017). The library was made by the immunoSEQ multiplex PCR assay. TCRdb obtained this table from immuneACCESS and retained in-frame rearrangements with V and J assigned. These tables miss some clones; where compared with another copy, unresolved V genes account for less than half of the shortfall, and the remainder is unexplained. The sample data list around 15,000 clones, and around 70% of these were observed just once. The ten largest clonotypes hold roughly 10% of the sample. Sequenced material: CD8+ T cells sorted from blood. All receptors derive from an adult with rheumatoid arthritis.

The chain uses TRBV27 and TRBJ1-2; 8 positions match TRBD1. From germline, CDR1 is MNHEY and CDR2 SMNVEV (reference sequence). The trim removed 11 bases at V and 9 bases at J, leaving 8 bases unmatched. The CDR3 is made up of 11 amino acids. The CDR3 is CAVRRDRSYTF. CDR3 coding DNA: TGTGCCGTAAGGCGGGACAGGAGCTACACCTTC.

This rearrangement joins TRBV15 to TRBJ2-1; TRBD2 matches at 8 bases. Per germline, CDR1 LNHNV and CDR2 YYDKDF (reference sequence). V trimming: 5 bases; J trimming: 7 bases; junction bases outside the gene matches: 10. This CDR3 contains 15 residues. The CDR3 DNA reads TGTGCCACCAGCGGGGCGGGGGGCCAGGCGAATGAGCAGTTCTTC. It yields the protein CATSGAGGQANEQFF.

This rearrangement joins TRBV9 to TRBJ2-1; D is possibly TRBD2 (5 bases). Per germline, CDR1 SGDLS and CDR2 YYNGEE. The V end was cut by 0 bases, the J end by 4 bases, with 11 bases between. This CDR3 spans 15 amino acids. CDR3 in amino acids: CASSVGGELYNEQFF. CDR3 nucleotide sequence: TGTGCCAGCAGCGTAGGTGGGGAGCTGTACAATGAGCAGTTCTTC.

V is TRBV15 and J is TRBJ2-3, with no clear D. CDR3 size: 13 residues. Trimming cost V 3 bases and J 0 bases, with 4 bases left between them. Per germline, CDR1 LNHNV and CDR2 YYDKDF (reference sequence). The CDR3 is CATSSTSTDTQYF. The DNA of the CDR3 is TGTGCCACCAGCAGCACTAGCACAGATACGCAGTATTTT.

V is TRBV11-2 and J is TRBJ2-7; 8 nucleotides line up with TRBD2. Germline V gene data show CDR1 as SGHAT and CDR2 as FQNNGV. The CDR3 consists of 14 residues. With V trimmed by 5 bases and J by 5 bases, 8 bases remained unmatched. Written as DNA, the CDR3 is TGTGCCAGCAGCGGGACGGGGGGGCCCCACGAGCAGTACTTC. The encoded protein is CASSGTGGPHEQYF.

The rearrangement uses TRBV4-3 and TRBJ2-7, with 8 positions matching TRBD1. There are 17 residues in the CDR3. Trimming at V came to 0 bases and at J to 1 base, leaving 8 bases not matched to a gene. The V gene's germline CDR1 is LGHNA and CDR2 YSLEER. The CDR3 is CASSQDGATGASYEQYF. Here the CDR3 DNA reads TGCGCCAGCAGCCAAGATGGAGCGACAGGGGCTTCCTACGAGCAGTACTTC.

The V gene is TRBV9, the J gene TRBJ2-3, with unresolved D. CDR3 length: 13 residues. Trimming took 1 base from V and 6 from J, leaving 9 bases between them. Germline V gene data show CDR1 as SGDLS and CDR2 as YYNGEE. The CDR3 DNA reads as TGTGCCAGCAGCGTATGGCCGGATGATACGCAGTATTTT. It is translated as CASSVWPDDTQYF.

The CDR3 loop is CASSVFPDQNTEAFF. CDR3 nucleotide sequence: TGTGCCAGCAGCGTATTTCCAGACCAGAACACTGAAGCTTTCTTT. The rearrangement joins TRBV9 to TRBJ1-1; D call uncertain. This CDR3 has 15 amino acids. Per germline, CDR1 SGDLS and CDR2 YYNGEE. Trimming shortened V by 1 base and J by 1 base, and 11 bases separated the two germline ends. The variable domain in full, with the rest retrieved from reference TRBV9 and TRBJ1-1, is DSGVTQTPKHLITATGQRVTLRCSPRSGDLSVYWYQQSLDQGLQFLIQYYNGEERAKGNILERFSAQQFPDLHSELNLSSLELGDSALYFCASSVFPDQNTEAFFGQGTRLTVV.

The rearrangement links TRBV7-9 to TRBJ2-1; maybe TRBD2 (7 bases). The V end lost 6 bases, the J end lost 10 bases, and 19 bases lay between the germline ends. This CDR3 region has 14 residues. CDR1 and CDR2 (germline): SEHNR, FQNEAQ (reference sequence). This CDR3 is CASSKAGAFREQFF. The CDR3 region has the DNA TGTGCCAGCAGTAAGGCGGGGGCCTTTAGGGAGCAGTTCTTC.

This clone was seen more than once but under ten times. J is TRBJ2-7 and V is TRBV12-5; TRBD1 matches 10 bases. The V and J ends lost 11 bases and 2 bases, in that order; junction bases with no gene match: 9. CDR1 LGHNT and CDR2 FRNRAP come from the germline V gene. This CDR3 region has 14 residues. In DNA form, the CDR3 reads TGTGCTTTTCTAGGGACAGGGGAAACCTACGAGCAGTACTTC. Protein product: CAFLGTGETYEQYF. Full variable domain (remainder filled in from reference TRBV12-5 and TRBJ2-7): DARVTQTPRHKVTEMGQEVTMRCQPILGHNTVFWYRQTMMQGLELLAYFRNRAPLDDSGMPKDRFSAEMPDATLATLKIQPSEPRDSAVYFCAFLGTGETYEQYFGPGTRLTVT.

The rearrangement uses TRBV7-9 and TRBJ2-5; D is unclear. There are 15 residues in the CDR3. Germline-derived CDR1 and CDR2 are SEHNR and FQNEAQ (reference sequence). The V gene lost 0 bases and the J gene lost 1 base, with 9 bases spanning the gap. The CDR3 protein is CASSLAWTGQETQYF. CDR3 DNA: TGTGCCAGCAGCTTAGCTTGGACGGGCCAAGAGACCCAGTACTTC.

The chain recombines TRBV4-3 with TRBJ2-7; 8 bases align to TRBD1. Per the germline V gene, CDR1 is LGHNA and CDR2 is YSLEER. This CDR3 region has 15 residues. Trimming removed 0 bases from V and 0 bases from J; junction bases left unmatched: 1. In nucleotides, the CDR3 is TGCGCCAGCAGCCAAGAGACAGGGGCCTCCTACGAGCAGTACTTC. Translating it yields CASSQETGASYEQYF.

As concerns this clone: Relative to the germline gene, one junction end is altered; a read error may explain this. The chain employs TRBV2 and TRBJ2-7; the match to TRBD1 covers 9 bases. The CDR3 length is 16 residues. From germline, CDR1 is SNHLY and CDR2 FYNNEI. DNA of the CDR3: TGTGCCAGCAGTGAAGCAGGGACAGGGCTCTTTGTCGGCGTGGACTTC. This gives the protein CASSEAGTGLFVGVDF.

The chain has TRBV15 and TRBJ2-7, with D perhaps TRBD2 (8 bases). The CDR3 loop spans 15 amino acids. The V gene's germline CDR1 is LNHNV and CDR2 YYDKDF (reference sequence). The V and J ends lost 0 bases and 7 bases respectively, with 16 bases between them. The CDR3 nucleotides read TGTGCCACCAGCAGAGATCAGGGGGGGACTAGAGAGCAGTACTTC. Translated: CATSRDQGGTREQYF. Full variable domain (missing parts from reference TRBV15 and TRBJ2-7): DAMVIQNPRYQVTQFGKPVTLSCSQTLNHNVMYWYQQKSSQAPKLLFHYYDKDFNNEADTPDNFQSRRPNTSFCFLDIRSPGLGDTAMYLCATSRDQGGTREQYFGPGTRLTVT.

The genes are TRBV7-9 and TRBJ2-3, with D possibly matching TRBD1 (6 bases). The germline V gene has CDR1 SEHNR and CDR2 FQNEAQ (reference sequence). The ends were cut back, 3 bases at V and 2 bases at J, with 12 bases in the middle. The CDR3 has 15 amino acids. CDR3 in DNA: TGTGCCAGCAGCTTTCGAGGGGGTTCCACAGATACGCAGTATTTT. Amino acid sequence: CASSFRGGSTDTQYF.

The V call is TRBV4-1, the J call TRBJ1-5, with D maybe TRBD1 (6 bases). The CDR3 spans 15 residues. Germline CDR1 and CDR2: MGHRA and YSYEKL. The V gene lost 2 bases and the J gene lost 1 base, with 9 bases spanning the gap. CDR3 loop: CASSQRTESNQPQHF. CDR3 sequence (DNA): TGCGCCAGCAGCCAACGGACAGAAAGCAATCAGCCCCAGCATTTT.

This clone was counted a few times. The chain uses TRBV2 and TRBJ2-3; D is perhaps TRBD1 (6 bases). Per the germline V gene, CDR1 is SNHLY and CDR2 is FYNNEI. CDR3 length: 15 amino acids. The ends were cut back, 3 bases at V and 6 bases at J, with 16 bases in the middle. As DNA, the CDR3 is TGTGCCAGCAGTGACGTTACAGGGCAGTGGGATACGCAGTATTTT. It codes for CASSDVTGQWDTQYF.

The gene calls are TRBV9 and TRBJ1-1, with 12 bases identical to TRBD1. The CDR3 has 17 residues. The germline CDR1 and CDR2 sequences are SGDLS and YYNGEE. Trimming took 3 bases from V and 3 from J; bases not matched to a gene: 9. The CDR3 DNA follows: TGTGCCAGCAGCGGGGGACAGGGGGCGCGGGGGTACACTGAAGCTTTCTTT. Its translation is CASSGGQGARGYTEAFF.

The chain couples TRBV5-4 to TRBJ1-5; D not resolved. CDR1 is SGHNT, CDR2 YYREEE, per germline (reference sequence). The V and J ends lost 0 bases and 9 bases respectively, with 22 bases between them. This CDR3 has 17 residues. DNA for the CDR3: TGTGCCAGCAGCTTGGTGGGCGGCAGAAACGGGTCTCGGCCCCAGCATTTT. This gives the protein CASSLVGGRNGSRPQHF. Together with reference TRBV5-4 and TRBJ1-5, the CDR3 gives the full variable domain: ETGVTQSPTHLIKTRGQQVTLRCSSQSGHNTVSWYQQALGQGPQFIFQYYREEENGRGNFPPRFSGLQFPNYSSELNVNALELDDSALYLCASSLVGGRNGSRPQHFGDGTRLSIL.

This clone was seen a few times. The J gene is TRBJ2-7, the V gene TRBV2; D may be TRBD1 (5 bases). V lost 5 bases and J lost 3, with 14 bases in between. Germline values: CDR1 SNHLY, CDR2 FYNNEI. The CDR3 has 14 residues. The chain's CDR3 is CASSSSAGYYEQYF. CDR3 in DNA: TGTGCCAGCAGTTCCAGTGCAGGGTACTACGAGCAGTACTTC.

The rearrangement uses TRBV4-1 and TRBJ1-1; TRBD1 matches at 8 bases. CDR3 length equals 15 residues. V shed 5 bases and J 5 bases; nucleotides not matched to a gene: 10. The germline V gene encodes CDR1 MGHRA and CDR2 YSYEKL. The DNA of the CDR3 is TGCGCCAGCAGCTCCCCCGGGACAGGAAGTACTGAAGCTTTCTTT. Its protein is CASSSPGTGSTEAFF.

V gene TRBV19 combines with J gene TRBJ2-1; a possible D gene is TRBD1 (6 bases). CDR1 is LNHDA, CDR2 SQIVND, per germline (reference sequence). Trimming shortened V by 2 bases and J by 6 bases, and 8 bases separated the two germline ends. This CDR3 spans 13 amino acids. DNA of the CDR3: TGTGCCAGTAGTATACAGGGGCGCAATGAGCAGTTCTTC. The encoded protein is CASSIQGRNEQFF.

In this sample, this clone turned up once. V usage is TRBV12-5 and J usage is TRBJ1-2; 9 positions match TRBD1. Germline V CDR1 and CDR2: LGHNT, FRNRAP. The V and J ends lost 7 bases and 5 bases, in that order; junction bases with no gene match: 11. This CDR3 comprises 15 residues. CDR3 sequence: CASAPGDRALYGYTF. CDR3 sequence (DNA): TGTGCTAGTGCCCCCGGGGACAGGGCACTATATGGCTACACCTTC. Supplemented by reference TRBV12-5 and TRBJ1-2, the full variable domain reads DARVTQTPRHKVTEMGQEVTMRCQPILGHNTVFWYRQTMMQGLELLAYFRNRAPLDDSGMPKDRFSAEMPDATLATLKIQPSEPRDSAVYFCASAPGDRALYGYTFGSGTRLTVV.

The V call is TRBV7-2, the J call TRBJ2-7; TRBD1 matches at 12 bases. Per the germline V gene, CDR1 is SGHTA and CDR2 is FQGNSA. With 5 bases clipped from V and 0 bases from J, the junction kept 8 bases outside the gene matches. The CDR3 covers 17 residues. CDR3 in amino acids: CASSPGTGGPTSYEQYF. The CDR3 nucleotides read TGTGCCAGCAGCCCGGGGACAGGGGGCCCTACCTCCTACGAGCAGTACTTC.

The gene calls are TRBV7-3 and TRBJ2-3; 10 bases align to TRBD2. CDR1 SGHTA and CDR2 FQGTGA come from the germline V gene. V was pared by 4 bases and J by 3 bases, with 1 base of the junction left unmatched. The CDR3 runs to 14 residues. The CDR3 loop is CASSSSGGTDTQYF. As DNA, the CDR3 is TGTGCCAGCAGCTCTAGCGGGGGTACAGATACGCAGTATTTT.

The rearrangement uses TRBV4-3 and TRBJ1-1; no definite D call. This CDR3 has 15 amino acids. V lost 0 bases and J 1 base, leaving 9 bases between the germline ends. CDR1 is LGHNA and CDR2 is YSLEER in the germline V gene. CDR3: CASSQDRVGNTEAFF. The CDR3, as DNA: TGCGCCAGCAGCCAAGACCGGGTAGGGAACACTGAAGCTTTCTTT.

The chain links TRBV7-8 to TRBJ2-3; 11 bases are shared with TRBD2. Germline V CDR1 and CDR2: SGHVS, FQNEAQ. V was pared by 3 bases and J by 9 bases, with 14 bases of the junction left unmatched. CDR3 length: 17 amino acids. The CDR3 nucleotides are TGTGCCAGCAGCTTGGTTAGCGGGGGGGCGGCGTTCGGCACGCAGTATTTT. This sequence encodes CASSLVSGGAAFGTQYF.

This clone was observed a handful of times. The chain links TRBV4-1 to TRBJ2-3, with D tentatively TRBD2 (5 bases). The CDR3 totals 15 residues. With 0 bases removed from V and 2 bases from J, the gap between germline ends came to 9 bases. The V gene's germline CDR1 is MGHRA and CDR2 YSYEKL. The CDR3 DNA is TGCGCCAGCAGCCAAGACGGCGGACTCACAGATACGCAGTATTTT. Protein: CASSQDGGLTDTQYF.

The V gene is TRBV4-1, the J gene TRBJ1-3, with 7 bases matching TRBD1. The ends lost 5 bases at V and 0 bases at J; junction bases unmatched: 1. Per the germline V gene, CDR1 is MGHRA and CDR2 is YSYEKL. There are 14 residues in the CDR3. CDR3 DNA sequence: TGCGCCAGCAGCTGGGACAGCTCTGGAAACACCATATATTTT. Its protein is CASSWDSSGNTIYF.